This T cell receptor beta chain is from a study of response to subunit inactivated influenza vaccine (dated by TCRdb to the late 2010s). The study in broad terms: The study used deep quantitative T cell receptor repertoire profiling to track responses to a trivalent subunit inactivated influenza vaccine.

The investigation overall reported the following: It was suggested by the authors that each seasonal influenza vaccination may recruit only a limited number of new T cells.

CDR1 and CDR2, per the germline V gene, are SGHVS and FNYEAQ. Deletion took 1 base off V and 7 bases off J, with a span of 14 bases between the germline ends. From the cysteine up to the phenylalanine, the CDR3 has a length of 15 residues. The entry retains the CDR3 DNA only, 45 bases that are in frame from base 1. Receptor libraries were prepared by RT-PCR. Sequencing used an Illumina HiSeq 2500. TCRdb cleaned the public reads at Q25 with fastp, built clones with MiXCR and kept in-frame beta chains. All rows with the same CDR3 protein become a single entry with the most common DNA and genes. Present in this sample are around 520,000 distinct CDR3 sequences, approximately 10% of which were seen just once. Jointly, the top ten make up about a tenth of the sample. As for this clonotype: The antigen this receptor binds is unknown. Per-nucleotide qualities are absent, and no much larger clonotype sits a single base away.

This clonotype was sampled from a man aged 50 to 60 who received an inactivated influenza vaccine. Donor details come from another sample of the same person, matched by shared clones. This specimen was PBMCs from blood, taken on the day of vaccination. The chain is made from TRBV7-6 and TRBJ2-1; possibly the D gene is TRBD1, per 6 matching bases. Read as DNA, the sequence is TGTGCCAGCAGCTTAGGTTTTGGGGGCGGTAATGAGCAGTTCTTC. Translated, it reads CASSLGFGGGNEQFF.